This T cell receptor (beta chain) was captured in a study of control samples from healthy donors and cancer patients. V lost 6 bases and J lost 5; bases outside the gene matches: 5. Germline V gene data show CDR1 as WNHNN and CDR2 as SYGVQD (reference sequence). The CDR3 is 13 residues long. Data came from immunoSEQ multiplex PCR; TCRdb stores just in-frame clones and leaves some out. Of 52,000 or so clones detected, around 94% appear once; the ten largest clones hold 3.5% to 4%. The sequenced material came from blood. This chain connects TRBV10-1 to TRBJ2-7; 9 bases align to TRBD1. The TCR sequence derives from a man aged 25-45 years in good health. DNA of the CDR3: TGCGCCAGCAGCTTACAGGGGGCGGACGAGCAGTACTTC. It yields the protein CASSLQGADEQYF.